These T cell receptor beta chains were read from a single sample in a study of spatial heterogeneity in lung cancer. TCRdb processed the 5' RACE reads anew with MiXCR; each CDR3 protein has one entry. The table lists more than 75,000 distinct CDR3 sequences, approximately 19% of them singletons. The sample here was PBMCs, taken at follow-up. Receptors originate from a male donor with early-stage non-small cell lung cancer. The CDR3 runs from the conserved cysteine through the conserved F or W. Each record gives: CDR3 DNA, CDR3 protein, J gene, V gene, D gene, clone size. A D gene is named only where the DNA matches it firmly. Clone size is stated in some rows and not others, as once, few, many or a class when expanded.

CDR3nt: TGTGCCAGCAGTCCGCTAGCGGACTACAATGAGCAGTTCTTC
CDR3aa: CASSPLADYNEQFF
j_gene: TRBJ2-1
v_gene: TRBV3-1
d_gene: TRBD2
abundance: few

CDR3nt: TGTGCCAGCAGCCAAGACCTGACAGGGGTTGGTGCAGATACGCAGTATTTT
CDR3aa: CASSQDLTGVGADTQYF
j_gene: TRBJ2-3
v_gene: TRBV3-1
d_gene: TRBD1
abundance: few

CDR3nt: TGTGCCAACAGCTTACCACAGGGGTCCCATGGAGCTTTCTTT
CDR3aa: CANSLPQGSHGAFF
j_gene: TRBJ1-1
v_gene: TRBV7-9
d_gene: TRBD1
abundance: once

CDR3nt: TGTGCCACCGCCATCGGGAGGGCCCAAGCCGGGGAGCTGTTTTTT
CDR3aa: CATAIGRAQAGELFF
j_gene: TRBJ2-2
v_gene: TRBV12-3/TRBV12-4
d_gene: TRBD2
abundance: few

CDR3nt: TGTGCCAGCAGCTTAGACGGGAGGGGGAGCACAGATACGCAGTATTTT
CDR3aa: CASSLDGRGSTDTQYF
j_gene: TRBJ2-3
v_gene: TRBV7-2
d_gene: TRBD2
abundance: .

CDR3nt: TGTGCCTGGAGTGTACAGTACTATGGCTACACCTTC
CDR3aa: CAWSVQYYGYTF
j_gene: TRBJ1-2
v_gene: TRBV30
d_gene: .
abundance: .

CDR3nt: TGCAGTGCTGGCCCACCGGGGACTAGCGGGGGGGCCGAGCAGTTCTTC
CDR3aa: CSAGPPGTSGGAEQFF
j_gene: TRBJ2-1
v_gene: TRBV20-1
d_gene: TRBD2
abundance: .

CDR3nt: TGTGCCATCAGTGGTAGCGGGGGAGGCGATGAGCAGTTCTTC
CDR3aa: CAISGSGGGDEQFF
j_gene: TRBJ2-1
v_gene: TRBV10-3
d_gene: TRBD2
abundance: .

CDR3nt: TGCAGTGCTCTTAGCGGGGGGGCCTACAATGAGCAGTTCTTC
CDR3aa: CSALSGGAYNEQFF
j_gene: TRBJ2-1
v_gene: TRBV20-1
d_gene: TRBD2
abundance: once

CDR3nt: TGCGCCAGCAGGGAATCTGGGACAGACTACTATGGCTACACCTTC
CDR3aa: CASRESGTDYYGYTF
j_gene: TRBJ1-2
v_gene: TRBV5-1
d_gene: TRBD1
abundance: .

CDR3nt: TGTGCCAGCAGCTACCCTAAGCGGGGGGGCCTGAGTGGGCAGTTCTTC
CDR3aa: CASSYPKRGGLSGQFF
j_gene: TRBJ2-1
v_gene: TRBV7-2
d_gene: TRBD2
abundance: few

CDR3nt: TGCAGTGCTAGTAACCGGGACAGGGCTAGTTTCTTCAATCAGCCCCAGCATTTT
CDR3aa: CSASNRDRASFFNQPQHF
j_gene: TRBJ1-5
v_gene: TRBV20-1
d_gene: TRBD1
abundance: few

CDR3nt: TGTGCCAGTAAATTAACCTCTGGGGCCAACGTCCTGACTTTC
CDR3aa: CASKLTSGANVLTF
j_gene: TRBJ2-6
v_gene: TRBV14
d_gene: .
abundance: many

CDR3nt: TGTGCCAGCAGCGCCGACCCCATGAACACTGAAGCTTTCTTT
CDR3aa: CASSADPMNTEAFF
j_gene: TRBJ1-1
v_gene: TRBV9
d_gene: .
abundance: few

CDR3nt: TGTGCCACCAGTGTAGCGGGTTCTGGGCAGTTCTTC
CDR3aa: CATSVAGSGQFF
j_gene: TRBJ2-1
v_gene: TRBV24-1
d_gene: TRBD2
abundance: medium-sized

CDR3nt: TGTGCCTGGAGCCAAGCGGGCATAGCCAAAAACATTCAGTACTTC
CDR3aa: CAWSQAGIAKNIQYF
j_gene: TRBJ2-4
v_gene: TRBV30
d_gene: .
abundance: .

CDR3nt: TGCGCCAGCAGCTTGGGGACAGGGACCTACGAGCAGTACTTC
CDR3aa: CASSLGTGTYEQYF
j_gene: TRBJ2-7
v_gene: TRBV5-1
d_gene: TRBD1
abundance: .

CDR3nt: TGCGCCAGCAGCCACCTACAGGGAAACAATGAGCAGTTCTTC
CDR3aa: CASSHLQGNNEQFF
j_gene: TRBJ2-1
v_gene: TRBV4-3
d_gene: .
abundance: .

CDR3nt: TGTGCCAGCAGCCCGAGGGGACAGCGAGGCACAGATACGCAGTATTTT
CDR3aa: CASSPRGQRGTDTQYF
j_gene: TRBJ2-3
v_gene: TRBV7-2
d_gene: TRBD1
abundance: .

CDR3nt: TGTGCCAGCACTAAACCGGGACAGGGGGCTGTAGGGGAGCTGTTTTTT
CDR3aa: CASTKPGQGAVGELFF
j_gene: TRBJ2-2
v_gene: TRBV5-4
d_gene: TRBD1
abundance: .

CDR3nt: TGTGCCAGCAGCTTACAACACCGTTATAGCAATCAGCCCCAGCATTTT
CDR3aa: CASSLQHRYSNQPQHF
j_gene: TRBJ1-5
v_gene: TRBV7-2
d_gene: .
abundance: few

CDR3nt: TGTGCCATCCGGACAGATTATAATTCACCCCTCCACTTT
CDR3aa: CAIRTDYNSPLHF
j_gene: TRBJ1-6
v_gene: TRBV10-3
d_gene: .
abundance: many

CDR3nt: TGTGCCTGGAGTGTACGTCGGACAGGGGGCTATGGCTACACCTTC
CDR3aa: CAWSVRRTGGYGYTF
j_gene: TRBJ1-2
v_gene: TRBV30
d_gene: TRBD1
abundance: many

CDR3nt: TGTGCCACCAGTGATCGGTCGGATGATACGCAGTATTTT
CDR3aa: CATSDRSDDTQYF
j_gene: TRBJ2-3
v_gene: TRBV24-1
d_gene: .
abundance: many

CDR3nt: TGTGCCAGCCTCCCCGGGCGGGCCCAAGAGACCCAGTACTTC
CDR3aa: CASLPGRAQETQYF
j_gene: TRBJ2-5
v_gene: TRBV3-1
d_gene: .
abundance: few

CDR3nt: TGTGCCAGCCAGGCGGGGCGGACCACGACAGATACGCAGTATTTT
CDR3aa: CASQAGRTTTDTQYF
j_gene: TRBJ2-3
v_gene: TRBV6-1
d_gene: .
abundance: .

CDR3nt: TGCAGCGTCGCGCTAGGTGGGGCGAATCAGCCCCAGCATTTT
CDR3aa: CSVALGGANQPQHF
j_gene: TRBJ1-5
v_gene: TRBV29-1
d_gene: .
abundance: .

CDR3nt: TGTGCCAGTAGTATAAGTCCGCAAGAGACCCAGTACTTC
CDR3aa: CASSISPQETQYF
j_gene: TRBJ2-5
v_gene: TRBV19
d_gene: .
abundance: few

CDR3nt: TGTGCCAGCAGCCCCTTCCCAAGGGGGTCCCCTGAGCAGTTCTTC
CDR3aa: CASSPFPRGSPEQFF
j_gene: TRBJ2-1
v_gene: TRBV7-2
d_gene: .
abundance: medium-sized

CDR3nt: TGTGCCAGCAGCCCAGCACGAGAGCAGTTCTTC
CDR3aa: CASSPAREQFF
j_gene: TRBJ2-1
v_gene: TRBV14
d_gene: .
abundance: .

CDR3nt: TGTGCCAGCAGCTCGTGGGCCGGGGAGCTGTTTTTT
CDR3aa: CASSSWAGELFF
j_gene: TRBJ2-2
v_gene: TRBV11-3
d_gene: .
abundance: few

CDR3nt: TGTGCCAGCAGTTTAAGGACACCATACTACGAGCAGTACTTC
CDR3aa: CASSLRTPYYEQYF
j_gene: TRBJ2-7
v_gene: TRBV27
d_gene: .
abundance: many

CDR3nt: TGTGCCAGCTCACCAGAGAGCAGGGGATGGAACACTGAAGCTTTCTTT
CDR3aa: CASSPESRGWNTEAFF
j_gene: TRBJ1-1
v_gene: TRBV18
d_gene: .
abundance: many

CDR3nt: TGCGCCAGCGGGTGGAACACCGGGGAGCTGTTTTTT
CDR3aa: CASGWNTGELFF
j_gene: TRBJ2-2
v_gene: TRBV10-2
d_gene: .
abundance: .

CDR3nt: TGTGCCATCAGTGAGTCAGGCCCTGGAGCTTTCTTT
CDR3aa: CAISESGPGAFF
j_gene: TRBJ1-1
v_gene: TRBV10-3
d_gene: .
abundance: few

CDR3nt: TGTGCCAGCAGCTCAGGGGTGGGCACTGAAGCTTTCTTT
CDR3aa: CASSSGVGTEAFF
j_gene: TRBJ1-1
v_gene: TRBV7-3
d_gene: .
abundance: few

CDR3nt: TGTGCCAGCAGCTTAGGAACGGGGAATGAGCAGTTCTTC
CDR3aa: CASSLGTGNEQFF
j_gene: TRBJ2-1
v_gene: TRBV7-8
d_gene: .
abundance: .

CDR3nt: TGTGCCTGGAGTGCAGGGATGGATAATTCACCCCTCCACTTT
CDR3aa: CAWSAGMDNSPLHF
j_gene: TRBJ1-6
v_gene: TRBV30
d_gene: .
abundance: .

CDR3nt: TGTGCCAGCAGTCTTGGGACATTGAACACTGAAGCTTTCTTT
CDR3aa: CASSLGTLNTEAFF
j_gene: TRBJ1-1
v_gene: TRBV2
d_gene: .
abundance: few

CDR3nt: TGCAGTGCTAGAAAGGCAGCCGTGAACACTGAAGCTTTCTTT
CDR3aa: CSARKAAVNTEAFF
j_gene: TRBJ1-1
v_gene: TRBV20-1
d_gene: .
abundance: .

CDR3nt: TGTGCCACCAGGACAGTCCTCACAGATACGCAGTATTTT
CDR3aa: CATRTVLTDTQYF
j_gene: TRBJ2-3
v_gene: TRBV15
d_gene: .
abundance: few